This TCR beta chain was found in a study of shared clonotypes between healthy human individuals. The method was immunoSEQ multiplex PCR; TCRdb's version includes in-frame clones alone and lacks a portion of them. The sample contains approximately 1,500,000 clones, approximately 98% of which appear only once. Study-level points and caveats: Large sequencing depth failed to make sorted-subset sequencing complete, rarefaction showed.

Comment on this clone: Its target is unknown.

The CDR3 totals 14 residues. Trimming left V 0 bases short and J 1 base short, with 7 bases between. Germline V CDR1 and CDR2: MNHNY, SVGAGI (reference sequence). The investigators split CD4+ cells into a CD45RA+ naive subset and a CD45RA-negative memory subset. The rearrangement links TRBV6-6 to TRBJ2-7; D is uncertain. The sample consisted of naive CD4+ T cells sorted from blood. Indicated subset: CD45RA+ positively selected. This TCR derives from a man aged 30-40 years in good health. In nucleotides, the CDR3 is TGTGCCAGCAGTTACTCTAGCTCGTCCTACGAGCAGTACTTC. Its translation is CASSYSSSSYEQYF.